These 32 T cell receptor beta chains originate from one sample sequenced in a study of T cells after yellow fever vaccination. TCRdb redid the calling of the 5' RACE reads with MiXCR, one entry per CDR3 protein. The repertoire holds around 530,000 distinct CDR3 sequences, around a sixth seen once, with around 15% in the top ten. Sequences were derived from PBMCs, sampled roughly 5 days after the first yellow fever vaccination. The receptors stem from a man aged 18 to 35 who received the YFV17D yellow fever vaccine.

This sequence joins TRBV28 and TRBJ1-6; D unclear. CDR1 is MDHEN and CDR2 is SYDVKM in the germline V gene. There are 16 residues in the CDR3. Trimming pared 2 bases from V and 0 bases from J, leaving 8 bases between. Here the CDR3 DNA reads TGTGCCAGCAGTTTAGGGCAGTTCTCCTATAATTCACCCCTCCACTTT. It encodes CASSLGQFSYNSPLHF. Looking up the rest from reference TRBV28 and TRBJ1-6 gives the full variable domain: DVKVTQSSRYLVKRTGEKVFLECVQDMDHENMFWYRQDPGLGLRLIYFSYDVKMKEKGDIPEGYSVSREKKERFSLILESASTNQTSMYLCASSLGQFSYNSPLHFGNGTRLTVT.

The V gene is TRBV3-1, the J gene TRBJ1-2; 8 nucleotides agree with TRBD1. The CDR3 covers 16 residues. Per germline, CDR1 LGHDT and CDR2 YNNKEL (reference sequence). With V trimmed by 1 base and J by 4 bases, 8 bases remained unmatched. The CDR3 bases are TGTGCCAGCAGCCAAGTCCACAGGGGGTCCCGCTATGGCTACACCTTC. Translating gives CASSQVHRGSRYGYTF.

At least ten counts were recorded for this clonotype. The CDR3 sequence is CASSLEGTPSYEQFF. DNA of the CDR3: TGTGCCAGCAGTTTAGAAGGGACCCCTTCCTATGAGCAGTTCTTC. V is TRBV12-3 or TRBV12-4 and J is TRBJ2-1; either TRBD1 or TRBD2 may fit D (5 bases each). The V gene lost 1 base and the J gene lost 8 bases, with 15 bases spanning the gap. CDR3 length: 15 amino acids.

This chain joins TRBV12-3 or TRBV12-4 and TRBJ1-3; unclear D gene. The V gene lost 1 base and the J gene lost 4 bases, with 8 bases spanning the gap. This CDR3 comprises 14 residues. CDR3 bases: TGTGCCAGCAGTTTAGGCCATTTAGGAAACACCATATATTTT. Residues: CASSLGHLGNTIYF.

This clonotype was seen more than once but under ten times. CDR3 sequence (DNA): TGTGCCAGCAGGTTATCGGGACAGGGGGCGAGTGAGCAGTTCTTC. Residues: CASRLSGQGASEQFF. The rearrangement links TRBV7-2 to TRBJ2-1; 12 bases are a match to TRBD1. The trim removed 6 bases at V and 9 bases at J, leaving 9 bases unmatched. The CDR3 is 15 residues long. From germline, CDR1 is SGHTA and CDR2 FQGNSA.

The sample holds a few counts of this clonotype. CDR3 protein: CASLADTEAFF. The CDR3 nucleotides read TGTGCCAGCTTAGCAGACACTGAAGCTTTCTTT. This chain uses TRBV21-1 with TRBJ1-1. TRBV21-1 is an annotated pseudogene. The length of the CDR3 is 11 residues.

V gene TRBV4-2 combines with J gene TRBJ2-3, with 10 positions matching TRBD2. This CDR3 contains 16 residues. In germline, CDR1 is LGHNA, CDR2 YNFKEQ. Unmatched junction bases numbered 4, after V lost 0 bases and J lost 4 bases. CDR3 protein: CASSQEGTSVADTQYF. CDR3 DNA sequence: TGTGCCAGCAGCCAAGAAGGGACTAGCGTTGCAGATACGCAGTATTTT.

This clonotype was observed many times. This sequence joins TRBV6-2 or TRBV6-3 and TRBJ1-1; 7 bases line up with TRBD1. The CDR3 length is 13 residues. J lost 7 bases, V lost 3 bases, and 5 bases had no gene match. Germline V gene data show CDR1 as MNHEY and CDR2 as SVGEGT. Here the CDR3 DNA reads TGTGCCAGCAGTTATTTCGGGACAGTTGAAGCTTTCTTT. Translated: CASSYFGTVEAFF.

The chain uses TRBV15 and TRBJ1-6; D possibly corresponds to TRBD1 (5 bases). CDR1 is LNHNV, CDR2 YYDKDF, per germline (reference sequence). The CDR3 consists of 18 residues. The ends were cut back, 0 bases at V and 6 bases at J, with 18 bases in the middle. The CDR3 loop reads CATSREVGRAVSNSPLHF. CDR3 nucleotides: TGTGCCACCAGCAGAGAGGTGGGCAGGGCGGTTTCTAATTCACCCCTCCACTTT.

This clonotype was detected a few times. This chain uses TRBV7-2 with TRBJ2-7; 7 bases map to TRBD2. This CDR3 is built from 13 residues. CDR1 is SGHTA and CDR2 is FQGNSA in the germline V gene. The V segment lost 10 bases and the J segment 3 bases; nucleotides outside the gene matches: 9. The CDR3 loop is CAKGWGGNYEQYF. The CDR3 DNA is TGTGCCAAAGGTTGGGGGGGAAACTACGAGCAGTACTTC.

This sequence joins TRBV20-1 and TRBJ2-7; D ambiguous. CDR1 is DFQATT, CDR2 SNEGSKA, per germline (reference sequence). This CDR3 has 13 amino acids. Trimming shortened V by 2 bases and J by 2 bases, and 10 bases separated the two germline ends. The CDR3 here is CSARIPGTYEQYF. CDR3 nucleotides: TGCAGTGCTAGAATACCAGGAACCTACGAGCAGTACTTC.

This clonotype was detected ten times or more. Here the CDR3 reads CASREWGTNEKLFF. The CDR3 DNA reads TGTGCCAGCAGGGAGTGGGGTACTAATGAAAAACTGTTTTTT. V gene TRBV12-3 or TRBV12-4 combines with J gene TRBJ1-4, with D unclear. Trimming removed 6 bases from V and 2 bases from J, with 10 bases in between. The CDR3 spans 14 residues.

This clonotype turned up a few times. The chain carries TRBV7-2 and TRBJ2-5, with 8 bases identical to TRBD2. Germline V gives CDR1 SGHTA, CDR2 FQGNSA. The CDR3 has 15 residues. V lost 5 bases to trimming and J lost 2 bases; unmatched junction nucleotides: 7. The CDR3 reads CASSQRAGGQETQYF. The CDR3, as DNA: TGTGCCAGCAGCCAGCGGGCGGGGGGACAAGAGACCCAGTACTTC.

This clonotype was detected ten times or more. The V gene is TRBV6-5, the J gene TRBJ1-2; D is uncertain. Germline assignment: CDR1 MNHEY and CDR2 SVGAGI. The CDR3 totals 11 residues. Trimming took off 6 bases at V and 4 bases at J, with 6 bases between the two ends. CDR3 coding DNA: TGTGCCAGCAGCTCCGCCTATGGCTACACCTTC. Its protein is CASSSAYGYTF.

This chain connects TRBV6-1 to TRBJ2-7, with D possibly matching TRBD1 (6 bases). The CDR3 totals 14 residues. V was clipped by 7 bases and J by 4 bases, with 17 bases between them. Germline CDR1 MNHNS, CDR2 SASEGT. Here the CDR3 reads CASNADRPIYEQYV. Here the CDR3 DNA reads TGTGCCAGCAATGCGGACAGACCGATATACGAGCAGTACGTC.

This chain uses TRBV6-2 or TRBV6-3 with TRBJ2-1, with 9 bases identical to TRBD2. V lost 4 bases to trimming and J lost 2 bases; unmatched junction nucleotides: 9. Per the germline V gene, CDR1 is MNHEY and CDR2 is SVGEGT. This CDR3 is 17 amino acids long. CDR3 region: CASSFVHGGGAYNEQFF. CDR3 DNA: TGTGCCAGCAGTTTCGTTCACGGCGGGGGGGCCTACAATGAGCAGTTCTTC.

This clonotype was seen a few times. This rearrangement joins TRBV6-5 to TRBJ2-3; maybe TRBD2 (6 bases). Germline V lookup: CDR1 MNHEY, CDR2 SVGAGI. CDR3 length: 16 residues. Trimming removed 0 bases from V and 0 bases from J, with 10 bases in between. The CDR3 DNA reads as TGTGCCAGCAGTTACTCTGCGGGGTCAAGCACAGATACGCAGTATTTT. This sequence encodes CASSYSAGSSTDTQYF.

The gene calls are TRBV5-6 and TRBJ2-5; 7 bases map to TRBD2. Germline-derived CDR1 and CDR2 are SGHDT and YYEEEE. The CDR3 spans 14 residues. Germline trimming cut 4 bases from V and 2 bases from J; bases unmatched to any gene: 5. For the CDR3, the DNA is TGTGCCAGCAGCGTGGGACTACATCAAGAGACCCAGTACTTC. The encoded protein is CASSVGLHQETQYF. Supplemented by reference TRBV5-6 and TRBJ2-5, the full variable domain reads DAGVTQSPTHLIKTRGQQVTLRCSPKSGHDTVSWYQQALGQGPQFIFQYYEEEERQRGNFPDRFSGHQFPNYSSELNVNALLLGDSALYLCASSVGLHQETQYFGPGTRLLVL.

In the case of this clonotype: The DNA is left out, because the CDR3 cannot be placed on it with certainty; the CDR3 is given as TCRdb lists it. The rearrangement links TRBV5-1 to TRBJ1-1. The CDR3 has 13 amino acids, counting both end residues. Germline lookup yields CDR1 SGHRS and CDR2 YFSETQ. The CDR3 sequence: CASSFGVGTEVFF.

As to this clonotype: A read error may account for a junction end that differs from germline. The chain recombines TRBV3-1 with TRBJ2-2; a weak D match, TRBD2 (5 bases). This CDR3 contains 12 residues. Germline V lookup: CDR1 LGHDT, CDR2 YNNKEL (reference sequence). The chain's CDR3 is CASSQIAGKLFF. For the CDR3, the DNA is TGTGCCAGCAGCCAAATTGCCGGGAAGCTGTTTTTT.

The V call is TRBV4-3, the J call TRBJ1-2; D is unclear. The CDR3 contains 15 residues. Germline assignment: CDR1 LGHNA and CDR2 YSLEER. Deletions cut 0 bases from V and 8 bases from J, with 16 bases between. In DNA, the CDR3 is TGCGCCAGCAGCCAAGATGGGCAGGCTATGCGGGGCTACACCTTC. Amino acid sequence: CASSQDGQAMRGYTF.

V usage is TRBV12-3 or TRBV12-4 and J usage is TRBJ1-2; TRBD1 is a possible D gene (5 bases). The CDR3 covers 12 residues. Trimming removed 5 bases from V and 7 bases from J, with 11 bases in between. For the CDR3, the DNA is TGTGCCAGCAGTCTAGGGGCGTCTGGCTACACCTTC. This codes for CASSLGASGYTF.

This chain connects TRBV7-8 to TRBJ2-5; D perhaps matches TRBD1 (5 bases). V was shortened by 1 base and J by 2 bases, with 14 bases between the two germline ends. Germline V lookup: CDR1 SGHVS, CDR2 FQNEAQ. The CDR3 runs to 16 residues. CDR3 in amino acids: CASSLEPIQAQETQYF. The CDR3 DNA follows: TGTGCCAGCAGCTTAGAGCCAATACAGGCACAAGAGACCCAGTACTTC.

This chain uses TRBV2 with TRBJ1-2; 10 bases map to TRBD1. The ends lost 8 bases at V and 5 bases at J; junction bases unmatched: 11. The CDR3 has 15 residues. From germline, CDR1 is SNHLY and CDR2 FYNNEI. Written as DNA, the CDR3 is TGTGCCAGCTCCGTACCGGGACAGGGGATGTATGGCTACACCTTC. Protein product: CASSVPGQGMYGYTF.

The rearrangement links TRBV7-3 to TRBJ1-2, with D unclear. This CDR3 is 13 amino acids long. V was pared by 3 bases and J by 8 bases, with 13 bases between. CDR1 and CDR2 from the germline V gene are SGHTA and FQGTGA. The CDR3 region is CASSLSSYGGYTF. The CDR3, as DNA: TGTGCCAGCAGCTTGTCCAGTTATGGAGGCTACACCTTC.

A few counts support this clonotype. J is TRBJ2-3 and V is TRBV6-2 or TRBV6-3; 10 bases align to TRBD2. With 6 bases clipped from V and 2 bases from J, the junction kept 8 bases outside the gene matches. Germline V gives CDR1 MNHEY, CDR2 SVGEGT. This CDR3 contains 16 residues. The CDR3 here is CASRKTSGLPTDTQYF. The CDR3 nucleotides are TGTGCCAGCAGGAAGACTAGCGGGCTGCCCACAGATACGCAGTATTTT.

The chain carries TRBV24-1 and TRBJ1-2; TRBD1 matches 8 bases. CDR3 length: 16 residues. Germline CDR1 KGHDR, CDR2 SFDVKD. Losses at the gene ends were 5 bases for V and 3 bases for J; bases not matched to a gene: 10. The CDR3 sequence is CATSARGPGGYYGYTF. For the CDR3, the DNA is TGTGCCACCAGTGCCCGGGGGCCAGGGGGCTACTATGGCTACACCTTC.

This clonotype has more than one count but fewer than ten. The chain recombines TRBV7-9 with TRBJ1-2, with unresolved D. Trimming pared 1 base from V and 5 bases from J, leaving 14 bases between. Germline V CDR1 and CDR2: SEHNR, FQNEAQ (reference sequence). The CDR3 runs to 15 residues. CDR3 nucleotide sequence: TGTGCCAGCAGCTTAGTAACCCTTAACCCATATGGCTACACCTTC. Translation: CASSLVTLNPYGYTF.

This clonotype has only a few counts. This chain connects TRBV24-1 to TRBJ2-5; no clear D. The CDR3 contains 13 residues. Germline V gene data show CDR1 as KGHDR and CDR2 as SFDVKD. V was cut by 4 bases and J by 3 bases, with 8 bases left in between. CDR3 sequence reads: CATSDPNEETQYF. The CDR3 region has the DNA TGTGCCACCAGTGACCCGAACGAAGAGACCCAGTACTTC.

The chain couples TRBV7-2 to TRBJ1-1; unclear D gene. The CDR3 loop spans 14 amino acids. V was shortened by 1 base and J by 4 bases, with 10 bases between the two germline ends. The V gene's germline CDR1 is SGHTA and CDR2 FQGNSA. The CDR3 DNA reads as TGTGCCAGCAGCTTAGTCCTGGGTTTCACTGAAGCTTTCTTT. Its translation: CASSLVLGFTEAFF.

This clonotype came up a few times. The chain is built from TRBV20-1 and TRBJ1-5; D possibly corresponds to TRBD1 (5 bases). V was pared by 4 bases and J by 0 bases, with 10 bases between. This CDR3 has 14 amino acids. Germline V gene data show CDR1 as DFQATT and CDR2 as SNEGSKA (reference sequence). The CDR3 region is CSAIQAPSNQPQHF. CDR3 sequence (DNA): TGCAGTGCTATACAGGCCCCTAGCAATCAGCCCCAGCATTTT.

The chain joins TRBV5-1 to TRBJ2-3, with 10 bases aligning to TRBD1. CDR1 SGHRS and CDR2 YFSETQ come from the germline V gene. V trimming: 7 bases; J trimming: 8 bases; junction bases outside the gene matches: 10. The CDR3 totals 14 residues. The CDR3 DNA sequence: TGCGCCAGCTCCCTGACAGGGGGCCTGGTTACGCAGTATTTT. Residues: CASSLTGGLVTQYF. Drawing the rest from reference TRBV5-1 and TRBJ2-3, the complete variable domain is KAGVTQTPRYLIKTRGQQVTLSCSPISGHRSVSWYQQTPGQGLQFLFEYFSETQRNKGNFPGRFSGRQFSNSRSEMNVSTLELGDSALYLCASSLTGGLVTQYFGPGTRLTVL.